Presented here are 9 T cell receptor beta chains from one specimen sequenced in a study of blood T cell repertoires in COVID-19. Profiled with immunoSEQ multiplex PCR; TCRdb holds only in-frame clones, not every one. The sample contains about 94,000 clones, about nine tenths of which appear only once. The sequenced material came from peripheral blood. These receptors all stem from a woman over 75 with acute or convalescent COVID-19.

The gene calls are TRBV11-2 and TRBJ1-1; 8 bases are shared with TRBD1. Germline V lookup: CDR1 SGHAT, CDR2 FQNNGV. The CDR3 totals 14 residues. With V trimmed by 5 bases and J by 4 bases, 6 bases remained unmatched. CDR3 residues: CASSPLQGATEAFF. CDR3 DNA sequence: TGTGCCAGCAGCCCATTGCAGGGGGCCACTGAAGCTTTCTTT.

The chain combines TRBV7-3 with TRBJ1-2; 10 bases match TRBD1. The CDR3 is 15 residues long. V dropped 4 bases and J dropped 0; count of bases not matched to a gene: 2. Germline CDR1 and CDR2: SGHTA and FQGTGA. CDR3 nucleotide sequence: TGTGCCAGCAGCTCTGGGACAGGGGCTAACTATGGCTACACCTTC. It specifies CASSSGTGANYGYTF.

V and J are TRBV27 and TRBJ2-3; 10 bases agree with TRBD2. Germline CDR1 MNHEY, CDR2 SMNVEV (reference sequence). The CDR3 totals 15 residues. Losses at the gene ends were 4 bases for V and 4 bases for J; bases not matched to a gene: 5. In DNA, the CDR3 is TGTGCCAGCAGTTCCCTAGCGGGAGTGGCAGATACGCAGTATTTT. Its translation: CASSSLAGVADTQYF.

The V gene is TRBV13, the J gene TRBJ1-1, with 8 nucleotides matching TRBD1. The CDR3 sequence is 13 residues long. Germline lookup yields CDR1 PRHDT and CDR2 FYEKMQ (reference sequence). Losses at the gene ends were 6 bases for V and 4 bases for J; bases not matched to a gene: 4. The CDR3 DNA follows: TGTGCCAGCAGAGGACAGGGCGGCACTGAAGCTTTCTTT. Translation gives CASRGQGGTEAFF.

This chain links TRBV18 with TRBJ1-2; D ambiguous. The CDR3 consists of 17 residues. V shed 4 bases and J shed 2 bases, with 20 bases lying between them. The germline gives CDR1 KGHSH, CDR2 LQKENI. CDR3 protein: CASSLTGNLGNNYGYTF. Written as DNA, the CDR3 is TGTGCCAGCTCACTCACCGGGAACCTGGGAAACAACTATGGCTACACCTTC.

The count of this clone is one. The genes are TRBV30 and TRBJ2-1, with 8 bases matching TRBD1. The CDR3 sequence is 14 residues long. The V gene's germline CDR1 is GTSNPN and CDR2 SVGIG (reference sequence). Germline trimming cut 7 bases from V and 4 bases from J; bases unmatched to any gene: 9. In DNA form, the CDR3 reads TGTGCCTCTGAACCGCGGACAGGGTACAATGAGCAGTTCTTC. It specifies CASEPRTGYNEQFF.

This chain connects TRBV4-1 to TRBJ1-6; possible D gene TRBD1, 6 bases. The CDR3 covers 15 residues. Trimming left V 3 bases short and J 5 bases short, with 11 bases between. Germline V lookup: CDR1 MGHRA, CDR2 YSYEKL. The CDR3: CASSQADSDNSPLHF. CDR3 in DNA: TGCGCCAGCAGCCAGGCGGACAGTGATAATTCACCCCTCCACTTT.

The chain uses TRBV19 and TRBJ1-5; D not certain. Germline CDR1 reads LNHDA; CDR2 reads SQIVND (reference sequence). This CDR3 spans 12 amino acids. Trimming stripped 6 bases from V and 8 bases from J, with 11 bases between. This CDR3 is CASSQTTEPQHF. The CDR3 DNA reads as TGTGCCAGTAGCCAGACAACGGAGCCCCAGCATTTT.

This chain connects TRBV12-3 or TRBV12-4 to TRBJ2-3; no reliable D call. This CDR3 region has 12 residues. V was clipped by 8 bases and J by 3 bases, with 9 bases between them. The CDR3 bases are TGTGCCAGCCGGCCCGGGACAGATACGCAGTATTTT. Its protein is CASRPGTDTQYF.